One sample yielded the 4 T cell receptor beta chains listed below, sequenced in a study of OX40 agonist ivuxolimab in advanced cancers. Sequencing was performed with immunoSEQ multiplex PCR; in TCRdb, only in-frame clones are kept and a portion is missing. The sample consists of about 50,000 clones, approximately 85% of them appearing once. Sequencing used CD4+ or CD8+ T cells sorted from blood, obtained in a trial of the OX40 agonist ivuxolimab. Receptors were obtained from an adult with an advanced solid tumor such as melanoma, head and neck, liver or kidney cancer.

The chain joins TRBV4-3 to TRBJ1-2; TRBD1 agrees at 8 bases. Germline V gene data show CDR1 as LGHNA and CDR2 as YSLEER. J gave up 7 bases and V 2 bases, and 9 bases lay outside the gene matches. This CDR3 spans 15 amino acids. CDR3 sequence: CASSQLTGVITGYTF. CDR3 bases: TGCGCCAGCAGCCAATTGACAGGGGTGATAACTGGCTACACCTTC.

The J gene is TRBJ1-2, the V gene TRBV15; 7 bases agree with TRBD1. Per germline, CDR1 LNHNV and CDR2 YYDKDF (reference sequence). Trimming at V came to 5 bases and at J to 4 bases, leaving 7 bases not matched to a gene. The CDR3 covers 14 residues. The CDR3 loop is CATSAGTALYGYTF. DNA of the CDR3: TGTGCCACCAGCGCCGGGACAGCTCTCTATGGCTACACCTTC.

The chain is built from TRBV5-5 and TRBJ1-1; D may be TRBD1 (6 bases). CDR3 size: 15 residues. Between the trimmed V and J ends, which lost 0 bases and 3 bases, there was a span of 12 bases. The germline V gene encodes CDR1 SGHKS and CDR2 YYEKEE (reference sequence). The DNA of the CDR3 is TGTGCCAGCAGCTTGGTTACCCCAGGGGACACTGAAGCTTTCTTT. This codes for CASSLVTPGDTEAFF.

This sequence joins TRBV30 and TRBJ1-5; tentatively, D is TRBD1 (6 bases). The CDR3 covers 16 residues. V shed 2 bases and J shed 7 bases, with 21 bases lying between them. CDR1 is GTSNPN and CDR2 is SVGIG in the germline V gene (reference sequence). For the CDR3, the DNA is TGTGCCTGGAGTCAAGGGGAGGGGGGATTAGGGCAGCCCCAGCATTTT. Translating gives CAWSQGEGGLGQPQHF.